This TCR beta chain was captured by sequencing in a study of blood T cells in healthy people across ages. A note on this clonotype: Its antigen is unidentified.

Each sample yielded at least 6 million isolated PBMCs. Then a second PCR, running about 6 to 11 cycles, was carried out with a sample-barcoded 5' primer and a J-beta primer mix. Researchers report that a template-switch adaptor with 12 random nucleotides tagged each cDNA molecule. TCRdb reprocessed the 5' RACE reads via MiXCR and lists one record per CDR3 protein. The data hold approximately 320,000 distinct CDR3 sequences, with roughly 26% observed a single time. Study observations and caveats: The authors considered diversity estimates from one million T cells to be underestimates.

Germline V gene sequence: CDR1 SGHRS, CDR2 YFSETQ. V lost 4 bases to trimming and J lost 2 bases, with 21 bases between them. This CDR3 comprises 17 residues. This clonotype was obtained from a woman in her 70s in good health. Sequencing used blood. The chain is built from TRBV5-1 and TRBJ2-5; tentative D call: TRBD1 (6 bases). CDR3 sequence reads: CASSPPTGTRTQETQYF. The CDR3 bases are TGCGCCAGCAGCCCCCCTACCGGGACAAGAACACAAGAGACCCAGTACTTC.